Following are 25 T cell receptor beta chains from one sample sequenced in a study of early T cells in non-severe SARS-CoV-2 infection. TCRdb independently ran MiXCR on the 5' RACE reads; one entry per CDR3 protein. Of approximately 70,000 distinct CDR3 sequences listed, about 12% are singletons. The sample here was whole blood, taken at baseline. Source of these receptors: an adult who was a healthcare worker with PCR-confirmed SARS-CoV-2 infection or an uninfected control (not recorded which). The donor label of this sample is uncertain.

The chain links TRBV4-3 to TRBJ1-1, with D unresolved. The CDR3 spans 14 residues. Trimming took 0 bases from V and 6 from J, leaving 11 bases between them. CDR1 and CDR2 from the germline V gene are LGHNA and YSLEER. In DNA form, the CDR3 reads TGCGCCAGCAGCCAAGAGAGGAGGGCCGCTGAAGCTTTCTTT. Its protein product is CASSQERRAAEAFF.

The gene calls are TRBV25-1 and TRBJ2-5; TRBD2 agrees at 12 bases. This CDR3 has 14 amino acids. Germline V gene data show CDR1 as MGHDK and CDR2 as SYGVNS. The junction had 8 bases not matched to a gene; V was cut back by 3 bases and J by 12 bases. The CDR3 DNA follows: TGTGCCAGCAGTGATAGACTAGCGGGGGCCGCCGAGTACTTC. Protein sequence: CASSDRLAGAAEYF.

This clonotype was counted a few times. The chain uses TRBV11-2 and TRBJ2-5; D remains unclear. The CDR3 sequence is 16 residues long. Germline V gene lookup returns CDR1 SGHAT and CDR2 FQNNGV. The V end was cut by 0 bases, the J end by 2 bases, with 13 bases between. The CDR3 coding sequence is TGTGCCAGCAGCTTAGAACGAAGGCAATTACAAGAGACCCAGTACTTC. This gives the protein CASSLERRQLQETQYF.

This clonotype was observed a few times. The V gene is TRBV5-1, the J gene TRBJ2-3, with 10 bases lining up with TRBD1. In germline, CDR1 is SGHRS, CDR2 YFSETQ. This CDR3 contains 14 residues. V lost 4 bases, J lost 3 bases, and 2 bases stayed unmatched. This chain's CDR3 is CASSPGQGTDTQYF. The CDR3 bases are TGCGCCAGCAGCCCGGGACAGGGGACAGATACGCAGTATTTT. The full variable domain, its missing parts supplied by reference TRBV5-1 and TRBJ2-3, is KAGVTQTPRYLIKTRGQQVTLSCSPISGHRSVSWYQQTPGQGLQFLFEYFSETQRNKGNFPGRFSGRQFSNSRSEMNVSTLELGDSALYLCASSPGQGTDTQYFGPGTRLTVL.

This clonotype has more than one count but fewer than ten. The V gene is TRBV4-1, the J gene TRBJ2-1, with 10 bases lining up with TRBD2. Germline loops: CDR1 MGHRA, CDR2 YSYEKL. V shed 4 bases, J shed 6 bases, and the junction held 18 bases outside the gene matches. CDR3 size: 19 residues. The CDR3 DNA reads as TGCGCCAGCAGCCCGCGATCCTTAATACTAGCGGGACGAGGCAATGAGCAGTTCTTC. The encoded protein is CASSPRSLILAGRGNEQFF.

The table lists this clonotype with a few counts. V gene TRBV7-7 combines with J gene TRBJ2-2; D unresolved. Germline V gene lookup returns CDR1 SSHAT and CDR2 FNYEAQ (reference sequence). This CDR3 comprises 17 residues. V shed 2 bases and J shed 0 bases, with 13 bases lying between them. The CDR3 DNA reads TGTGCCAGCAGCTTATATCTCAACCATCCGAACACCGGGGAGCTGTTTTTT. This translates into CASSLYLNHPNTGELFF.

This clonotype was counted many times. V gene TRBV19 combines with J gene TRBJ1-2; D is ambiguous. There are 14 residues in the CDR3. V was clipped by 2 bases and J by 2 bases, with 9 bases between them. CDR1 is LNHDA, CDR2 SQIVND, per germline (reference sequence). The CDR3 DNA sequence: TGTGCCAGTAGTATATCAACACTGAACTATGGCTACACCTTC. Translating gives CASSISTLNYGYTF. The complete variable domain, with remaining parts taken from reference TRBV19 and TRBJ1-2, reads DGGITQSPKYLFRKEGQNVTLSCEQNLNHDAMYWYRQDPGQGLRLIYYSQIVNDFQKGDIAEGYSVSREKKESFPLTVTSAQKNPTAFYLCASSISTLNYGYTFGSGTRLTVV.

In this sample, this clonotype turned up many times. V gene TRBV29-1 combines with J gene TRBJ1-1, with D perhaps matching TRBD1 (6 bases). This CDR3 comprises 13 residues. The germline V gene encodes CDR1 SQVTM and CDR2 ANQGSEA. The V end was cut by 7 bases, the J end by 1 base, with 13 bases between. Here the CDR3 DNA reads TGCAGCGCTGGCACGGGGGCGAACACTGAAGCTTTCTTT. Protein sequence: CSAGTGANTEAFF.

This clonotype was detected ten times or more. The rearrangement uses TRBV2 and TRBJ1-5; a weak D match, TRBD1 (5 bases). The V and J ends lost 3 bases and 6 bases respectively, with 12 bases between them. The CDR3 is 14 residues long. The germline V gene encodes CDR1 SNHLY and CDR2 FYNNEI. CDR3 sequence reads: CASSEGLRTQPQHF. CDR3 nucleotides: TGTGCCAGCAGTGAGGGACTGAGGACTCAGCCCCAGCATTTT.

The CDR3 sequence: CASSERGGTSGKNIQYF. As DNA, the CDR3 is TGTGCCAGCAGTGAAAGAGGGGGGACTAGCGGAAAAAACATTCAGTACTTC. V usage is TRBV2 and J usage is TRBJ2-4, with 11 bases matching TRBD2. Germline V gene lookup returns CDR1 SNHLY and CDR2 FYNNEI. The trim removed 2 bases at V and 4 bases at J, leaving 7 bases unmatched. The CDR3 totals 17 residues.

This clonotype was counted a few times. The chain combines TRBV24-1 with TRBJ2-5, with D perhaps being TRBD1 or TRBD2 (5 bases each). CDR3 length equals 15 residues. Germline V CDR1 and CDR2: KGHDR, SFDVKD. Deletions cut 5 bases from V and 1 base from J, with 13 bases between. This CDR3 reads CATSALTGTQETQYF. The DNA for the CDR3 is TGTGCCACCAGTGCCCTTACGGGGACCCAAGAGACCCAGTACTTC.

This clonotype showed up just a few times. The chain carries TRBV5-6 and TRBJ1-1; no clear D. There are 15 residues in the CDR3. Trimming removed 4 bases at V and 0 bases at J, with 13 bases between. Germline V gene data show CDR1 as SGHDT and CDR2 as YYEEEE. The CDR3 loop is CASSLRETMNTEAFF. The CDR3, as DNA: TGTGCCAGCAGCCTACGGGAGACTATGAACACTGAAGCTTTCTTT.

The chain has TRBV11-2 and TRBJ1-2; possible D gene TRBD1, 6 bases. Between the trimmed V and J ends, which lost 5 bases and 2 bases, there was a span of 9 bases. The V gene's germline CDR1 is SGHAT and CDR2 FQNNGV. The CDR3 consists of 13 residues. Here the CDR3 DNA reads TGTGCCAGCAGCCAGGACAGAAACTATGGCTACACCTTC. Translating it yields CASSQDRNYGYTF.

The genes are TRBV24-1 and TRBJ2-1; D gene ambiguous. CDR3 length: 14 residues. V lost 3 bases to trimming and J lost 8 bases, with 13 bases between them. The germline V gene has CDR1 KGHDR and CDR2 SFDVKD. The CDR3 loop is CATSDGKVNHEQFF. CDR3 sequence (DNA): TGTGCCACCAGTGATGGAAAAGTTAACCATGAGCAGTTCTTC.

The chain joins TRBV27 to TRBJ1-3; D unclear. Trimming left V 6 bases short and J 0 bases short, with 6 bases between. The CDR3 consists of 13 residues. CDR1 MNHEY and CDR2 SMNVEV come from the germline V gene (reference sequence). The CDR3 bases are TGTGCCAGCAGACCGGTCTCTGGAAACACCATATATTTT. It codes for CASRPVSGNTIYF.

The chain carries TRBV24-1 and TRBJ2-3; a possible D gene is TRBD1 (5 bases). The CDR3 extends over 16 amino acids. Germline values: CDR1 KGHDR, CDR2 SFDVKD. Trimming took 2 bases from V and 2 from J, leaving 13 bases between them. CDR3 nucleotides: TGTGCCACCAGTGATTCGCGACAGACGCTCACAGATACGCAGTATTTT. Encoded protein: CATSDSRQTLTDTQYF.

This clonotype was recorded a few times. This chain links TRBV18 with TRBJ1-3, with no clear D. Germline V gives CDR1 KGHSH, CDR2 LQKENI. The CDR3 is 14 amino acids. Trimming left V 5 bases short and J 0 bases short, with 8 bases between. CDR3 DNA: TGTGCCAGCTCATTGGCTCTCTCTGGAAACACCATATATTTT. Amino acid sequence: CASSLALSGNTIYF.

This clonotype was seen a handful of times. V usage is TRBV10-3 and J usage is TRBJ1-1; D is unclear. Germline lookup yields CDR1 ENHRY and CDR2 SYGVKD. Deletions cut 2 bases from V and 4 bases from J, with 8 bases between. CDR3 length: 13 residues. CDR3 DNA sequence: TGTGCCATCAGTGAGGTAGAGAGCACTGAAGCTTTCTTT. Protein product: CAISEVESTEAFF.

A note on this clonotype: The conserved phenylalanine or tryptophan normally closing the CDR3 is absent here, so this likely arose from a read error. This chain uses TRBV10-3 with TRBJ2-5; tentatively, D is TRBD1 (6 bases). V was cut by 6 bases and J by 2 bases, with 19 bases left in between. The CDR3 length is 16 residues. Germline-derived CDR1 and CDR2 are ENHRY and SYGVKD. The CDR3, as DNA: TGTGCCATCAGGGCCAGGGAAGGGGGAAGGCAAGAGACCCAGTACCTC. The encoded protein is CAIRAREGGRQETQYL.

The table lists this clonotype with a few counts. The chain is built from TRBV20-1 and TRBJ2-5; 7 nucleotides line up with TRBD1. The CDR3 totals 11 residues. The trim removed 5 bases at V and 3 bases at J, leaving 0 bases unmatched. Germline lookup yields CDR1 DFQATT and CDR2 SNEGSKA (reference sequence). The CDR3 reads CSAGTEETQYF. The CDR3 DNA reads TGCAGTGCTGGGACAGAAGAGACCCAGTACTTC.

The CDR3 here is CASLRRIGETQYF. In DNA, the CDR3 is TGTGCCAGCCTAAGACGTATAGGAGAGACCCAGTACTTC. This sequence joins TRBV27 and TRBJ2-5; D not resolved. Germline CDR1 MNHEY, CDR2 SMNVEV (reference sequence). The CDR3 runs to 13 residues. The germline V and J ends were trimmed by 8 bases and 4 bases, with 14 bases remaining between them.

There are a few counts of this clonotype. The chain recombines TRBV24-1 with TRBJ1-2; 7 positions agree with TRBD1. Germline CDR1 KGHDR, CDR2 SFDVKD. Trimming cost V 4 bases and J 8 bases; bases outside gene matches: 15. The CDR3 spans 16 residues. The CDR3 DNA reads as TGTGCCACCAGTGACTCCCGGACAGGCCCGCAGGGGGGCTACACCTTC. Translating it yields CATSDSRTGPQGGYTF.

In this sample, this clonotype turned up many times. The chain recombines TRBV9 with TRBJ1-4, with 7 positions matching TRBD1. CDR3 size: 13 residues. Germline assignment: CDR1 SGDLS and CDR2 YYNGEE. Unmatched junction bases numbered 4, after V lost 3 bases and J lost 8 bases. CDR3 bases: TGTGCCAGCAGCGCCGCGACAGGGGAAAAACTGTTTTTT. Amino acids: CASSAATGEKLFF.

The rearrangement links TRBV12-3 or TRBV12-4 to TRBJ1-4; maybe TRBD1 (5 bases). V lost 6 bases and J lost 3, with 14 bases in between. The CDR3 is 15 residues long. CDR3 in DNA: TGTGCCAGCAGGACCGACAGAATCCCTAATGAAAAACTGTTTTTT. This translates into CASRTDRIPNEKLFF.

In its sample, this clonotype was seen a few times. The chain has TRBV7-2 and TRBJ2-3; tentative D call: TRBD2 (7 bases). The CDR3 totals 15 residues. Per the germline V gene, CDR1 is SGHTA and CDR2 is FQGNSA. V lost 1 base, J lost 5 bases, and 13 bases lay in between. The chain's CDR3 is CASSLGQRGQDTQYF. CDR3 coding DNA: TGTGCCAGCAGCTTAGGCCAGCGGGGACAAGATACGCAGTATTTT.